These 6 T cell receptor beta chains share one sample of origin, sequenced in a study of Tregs in tolerant kidney transplant recipients. Produced via immunoSEQ multiplex PCR; TCRdb's table is partial and in-frame only. The sample data list approximately 35,000 clones. Sequences were derived from CD8+ T cells from blood, sampled before the transplant. These receptors were obtained from a human donor who received a combined kidney and bone marrow transplant.

The CDR3 bases that were read are TGTGCCAGCAGCCCACGGACAATTACCGACGAG. Protein product: CASSPRTITDE. The complete CDR3 reads CASSPRTITDEQYF. The chain has TRBV7-2 and TRBJ2-7; TRBD1 is a possible D gene (5 bases). The read ends 3 residues before the CDR3 terminus; that terminus is restored from the germline J gene. The length of the CDR3 is 14 residues. Germline V gene sequence: CDR1 SGHTA, CDR2 FQGNSA. The ends were cut back, 5 bases at V and 5 bases at J, with 16 bases in the middle.

On this clone: The CDR3 goes on 3 residues after the read ends, and that part is filled in from the germline J gene. The rearrangement joins TRBV18 to TRBJ2-7, with 7 bases aligning to TRBD1. V dropped 2 bases and J dropped 2; count of bases not matched to a gene: 3. The CDR3 spans 14 residues. Germline CDR1 KGHSH, CDR2 LQKENI. The sequenced CDR3 bases are TGTGCCAGCTCACCAGACAGGGACCCCTACGAG. Amino acid sequence: CASSPDRDPYE. The whole CDR3 sequence reads CASSPDRDPYEQYF.

With regard to this clone: Read data end 3 residues before the CDR3 end; the end is taken from the germline J gene. V and J are TRBV13 and TRBJ2-7; perhaps TRBD1 as D (6 bases). V lost 5 bases to trimming and J lost 3 bases, with 11 bases between them. Germline lookup yields CDR1 PRHDT and CDR2 FYEKMQ (reference sequence). The CDR3 has 13 amino acids. The DNA read from the CDR3 is TGTGCCAGCAGCCCCCAGGGGAGCTACGAG. Residues: CASSPQGSYE. The whole CDR3 region reads CASSPQGSYEQYF. Variable domain in full (rest from reference TRBV13 and TRBJ2-7): AAGVIQSPRHLIKEKRETATLKCYPIPRHDTVYWYQQGPGQDPQFLISFYEKMQSDKGSIPDRFSAQQFSDYHSELNMSSLELGDSALYFCASSPQGSYEQYFGPGTRLTVT.

In the case of this clone: The CDR3 end lies 3 residues beyond the end of the read and is filled in from the germline J gene. This rearrangement joins TRBV29-1 to TRBJ1-1; D is uncertain. From germline, CDR1 is SQVTM and CDR2 ANQGSEA. This CDR3 has 11 residues. The ends were cut back, 3 bases at V and 5 bases at J, with 7 bases in the middle. CDR3 protein: CSVDVRTEAFF. CDR3 DNA, as far as it was read: TGCAGCGTTGACGTTCGGACTGAA.

A note on this clone: The CDR3 is cut off 3 residues early in the read; its end comes from the germline J gene. This chain uses TRBV18 with TRBJ2-1, with D possibly being TRBD2 (6 bases). This CDR3 region has 13 residues. V lost 3 bases and J lost 8, with 11 bases in between. Germline V gene sequence: CDR1 KGHSH, CDR2 LQKENI. Partial CDR3 DNA: TGTGCCAGCTCACCCGGAGGGGTCTATGAG. Translated, it gives CASSPGGVYE. The complete CDR3 protein is CASSPGGVYEQFF.

As regards this clone: The read terminates 3 residues ahead of where the CDR3 ends, so the germline J gene completes it. V and J are TRBV10-3 and TRBJ2-1, with D possibly TRBD1 on 5 matching bases. The CDR3 sequence is 16 residues long. Trimming removed 0 bases from V and 2 bases from J, with 11 bases in between. CDR1 is ENHRY, CDR2 SYGVKD, per germline. CDR3 DNA, as far as it was read: TGTGCCATCAGTGAGTCATGGCAGGGAACCTACAATGAG. Translated: CAISESWQGTYNE. The whole CDR3 is CAISESWQGTYNEQFF.